These 22 T cell receptor beta chains were sequenced from one sample in a study of beta chain features in type 1 diabetes. Reverse transcription of all isolated RNA meant that expressed TCRB transcripts were sequenced. The protocol was immunoSEQ multiplex PCR, while the TCRdb copy is restricted to in-frame clones and leaves out a portion. This table has 310,000 or so clones, 7% to 9% appearing once. The sample was central memory CD4+ T cells from blood. All receptors come from a woman between 18 and 29 years old in good health.

The V call is TRBV9, the J call TRBJ2-4; TRBD2 is a possible D gene (6 bases). The V and J ends lost 0 bases and 3 bases respectively, with 10 bases between them. Germline CDR1 SGDLS, CDR2 YYNGEE. This CDR3 has 15 amino acids. The CDR3 nucleotides read TGTGCCAGCAGCGTAGATCCCGGGGGCAAAAACATTCAGTACTTC. Its translation is CASSVDPGGKNIQYF. Full variable domain (rest looked up from reference TRBV9 and TRBJ2-4): DSGVTQTPKHLITATGQRVTLRCSPRSGDLSVYWYQQSLDQGLQFLIQYYNGEERAKGNILERFSAQQFPDLHSELNLSSLELGDSALYFCASSVDPGGKNIQYFGAGTRLSVL.

This clone was seen only a few times. The chain links TRBV7-9 to TRBJ2-5; TRBD2 matches at 7 bases. CDR3 length: 15 amino acids. Germline-derived CDR1 and CDR2 are SEHNR and FQNEAQ (reference sequence). The trim removed 6 bases at V and 1 base at J, leaving 8 bases unmatched. The CDR3 sequence is CASRSVSGFQETQYF. The DNA for the CDR3 is TGTGCCAGCAGGTCCGTTAGCGGGTTCCAAGAGACCCAGTACTTC.

This clone was seen only a few times. The genes are TRBV4-3 and TRBJ2-3; 11 bases are shared with TRBD2. CDR1 is LGHNA, CDR2 YSLEER, per germline. CDR3 size: 18 residues. V was clipped by 4 bases and J by 0 bases; unmatched bases: 9. CDR3 sequence (DNA): TGCGCCAGCAGCCTTTATACGCTAGCGGGAGGCAGCACAGATACGCAGTATTTT. Its protein is CASSLYTLAGGSTDTQYF.

This clone was detected only a few times. The same CDR3 also results from other DNA sequences found in this sample. This chain joins TRBV29-1 and TRBJ2-5; weak D call: TRBD2 (5 bases). This CDR3 region has 10 residues. Trimming took off 4 bases at V and 5 bases at J, with 5 bases between the two ends. CDR1 SQVTM and CDR2 ANQGSEA come from the germline V gene. CDR3 bases: TGCAGCGTTGGGAGGGAGACCCAGTACTTC. Amino acids: CSVGRETQYF.

This clone was recorded at least ten times. The CDR3 sequence: CSVEGQGANGYTF. DNA for the CDR3: TGCAGCGTTGAGGGACAGGGGGCTAATGGCTACACCTTC. This sequence joins TRBV29-1 and TRBJ1-2, with 12 bases fitting TRBD1. Germline V lookup: CDR1 SQVTM, CDR2 ANQGSEA. CDR3 length equals 13 residues. V lost 3 bases to trimming and J lost 6 bases; unmatched junction nucleotides: 2. Together with reference TRBV29-1 and TRBJ1-2, the CDR3 gives the full variable domain: SAVISQKPSRDICQRGTSLTIQCQVDSQVTMMFWYRQQPGQSLTLIATANQGSEATYESGFVIDKFPISRPNLTFSTLTVSNMSPEDSSIYLCSVEGQGANGYTFGSGTRLTVV.

Comment on this clone: The same CDR3 arises from other DNA sequences in this sample as well. This chain joins TRBV9 and TRBJ2-3, with D uncertain. The V gene lost 0 bases and the J gene lost 2 bases, with 7 bases spanning the gap. CDR3 length: 14 residues. Germline CDR1 SGDLS, CDR2 YYNGEE. The CDR3 is CASSVARSTDTQYF. The CDR3, as DNA: TGTGCCAGCAGCGTAGCACGATCCACAGATACGCAGTATTTT.

V and J are TRBV6-5 and TRBJ2-1, with 10 bases fitting TRBD2. The germline V gene has CDR1 MNHEY and CDR2 SVGAGI. Trimming removed 3 bases from V and 9 bases from J; junction bases left unmatched: 8. This CDR3 is built from 15 residues. In DNA, the CDR3 is TGTGCCAGCAGTTATTCCCTAGCGGGAGAGGGTGAGCAGTTCTTC. It is translated as CASSYSLAGEGEQFF.

V gene TRBV9 combines with J gene TRBJ2-1; 7 positions agree with TRBD1. The CDR3 covers 18 residues. The J segment lost 4 bases and the V segment lost 0 bases, leaving 13 bases of the junction unmatched. Germline assignment: CDR1 SGDLS and CDR2 YYNGEE. CDR3 residues: CASSVGLTGELRYNEQFF. The CDR3 DNA is TGTGCCAGCAGCGTAGGCCTTACAGGGGAACTACGATACAATGAGCAGTTCTTC.

This clone has just a few counts. V gene TRBV10-2 combines with J gene TRBJ1-1; the D is unclear. In germline, CDR1 is WSHSY, CDR2 SAAADI. The CDR3 consists of 12 residues. Trimming removed 7 bases from V and 0 bases from J, with 6 bases in between. CDR3 amino acids: CASKPLNTEAFF. CDR3 nucleotides: TGCGCCAGCAAACCTTTGAACACTGAAGCTTTCTTT.

A few counts support this clone. The V gene is TRBV27, the J gene TRBJ2-7; 13 bases line up with TRBD2. Germline loops: CDR1 MNHEY, CDR2 SMNVEV (reference sequence). V shed 4 bases, J shed 6 bases, and the junction held 18 bases outside the gene matches. This CDR3 spans 19 amino acids. As DNA, the CDR3 is TGTGCCAGCAGTTCAAAGGGACTAGCGGGGAATCATAACGGTGGCGAGCAGTACTTC. Translated, it gives CASSSKGLAGNHNGGEQYF.

J is TRBJ2-1 and V is TRBV25-1; TRBD2 matches 8 bases. The CDR3 spans 15 residues. V dropped 6 bases and J dropped 2; count of bases not matched to a gene: 6. Germline-derived CDR1 and CDR2 are MGHDK and SYGVNS. In nucleotides, the CDR3 is TGTGCCAGCAGCATAGCGGGGAGGACCTACAATGAGCAGTTCTTC. It yields the protein CASSIAGRTYNEQFF. Using reference TRBV25-1 and TRBJ2-1 for the parts outside the CDR3, the full variable domain is EADIYQTPRYLVIGTGKKITLECSQTMGHDKMYWYQQDPGMELHLIHYSYGVNSTEKGDLSSESTVSRIRTEHFPLTLESARPSHTSQYLCASSIAGRTYNEQFFGPGTRLTVL.

This clone was seen a few times. The CDR3 nucleotides read TGCGCCAGCAGCCGAGGACAGGGGGCAGAAGCTTTCTTT. Its translation: CASSRGQGAEAFF. The chain couples TRBV5-1 to TRBJ1-1; 11 bases match TRBD1. The ends lost 4 bases at V and 8 bases at J; junction bases unmatched: 4. This CDR3 is built from 13 residues. Germline-derived CDR1 and CDR2 are SGHRS and YFSETQ.

The rearrangement joins TRBV19 to TRBJ1-1; D uncertain. Germline CDR1 and CDR2: LNHDA and SQIVND (reference sequence). Trimming shortened V by 3 bases and J by 0 bases, and 8 bases separated the two germline ends. The CDR3 length is 14 residues. CDR3 sequence (DNA): TGTGCCAGTAGTATTGCTGGCATGAACACTGAAGCTTTCTTT. This encodes CASSIAGMNTEAFF.

This clone was seen a few times. The rearrangement links TRBV2 to TRBJ2-2; 10 nucleotides line up with TRBD2. This CDR3 has 15 residues. With V trimmed by 5 bases and J by 1 base, 1 base remained unmatched. CDR1 is SNHLY and CDR2 is FYNNEI in the germline V gene. CDR3 loop: CASSRTSGNTGELFF. The CDR3 coding sequence is TGTGCCAGCAGTAGGACTAGCGGGAACACCGGGGAGCTGTTTTTT.

This clone was counted between two and nine times. The chain is built from TRBV9 and TRBJ1-1, with D possibly matching TRBD1 (5 bases). The V gene lost 3 bases and the J gene lost 0 bases, with 6 bases spanning the gap. The CDR3 runs 13 residues. The V gene's germline CDR1 is SGDLS and CDR2 YYNGEE. The CDR3 DNA reads TGTGCCAGCAGCGGGGGCCTGAACACTGAAGCTTTCTTT. It encodes CASSGGLNTEAFF.

This clone was detected only a few times. The V and J genes are TRBV29-1 and TRBJ1-1; 8 nucleotides match TRBD1. This CDR3 has 13 amino acids. With V trimmed by 7 bases and J by 1 base, 5 bases remained unmatched. Germline lookup yields CDR1 SQVTM and CDR2 ANQGSEA. CDR3 nucleotides: TGCAGCGCCGGACAGGGACAGAACACTGAAGCTTTCTTT. This gives the protein CSAGQGQNTEAFF.

The rearrangement joins TRBV6-1 to TRBJ1-2, with 10 bases lining up with TRBD1. V was clipped by 4 bases and J by 3 bases; unmatched bases: 2. The CDR3 is 14 amino acids. Germline V gene data show CDR1 as MNHNS and CDR2 as SASEGT. This CDR3 is CASSAGTGDYGYTF. The CDR3, as DNA: TGTGCCAGCAGTGCGGGGACAGGGGACTATGGCTACACCTTC.

The rearrangement links TRBV4-2 to TRBJ1-2; D is undetermined. Trimming removed 0 bases at V and 4 bases at J, with 12 bases between. Germline CDR1 reads LGHNA; CDR2 reads YNFKEQ. This CDR3 comprises 15 residues. DNA for the CDR3: TGTGCCAGCAGCCAAGATATTGCGGCACCCTATGGCTACACCTTC. It yields the protein CASSQDIAAPYGYTF.

This clone was detected a few times. Within the sample, other DNA sequences also encode this same CDR3. The rearrangement joins TRBV4-1 to TRBJ1-1; tentatively, D is TRBD1 (6 bases). V lost 0 bases and J lost 4, with 6 bases in between. The CDR3 is 13 residues long. Germline lookup yields CDR1 MGHRA and CDR2 YSYEKL. The CDR3: CASSQEGGTEAFF. CDR3 coding DNA: TGCGCCAGCAGCCAAGAAGGGGGCACTGAAGCTTTCTTT.

In its sample, this clone was seen many times. This chain links TRBV4-2 with TRBJ2-1; maybe TRBD2 (5 bases). Germline V CDR1 and CDR2: LGHNA, YNFKEQ. V dropped 5 bases and J dropped 4 bases, with 18 bases sitting between them. The CDR3 length is 16 residues. CDR3 residues: CASSLSSVGYYNEQFF. As DNA, the CDR3 is TGTGCCAGCAGCTTAAGTAGCGTGGGATATTACAATGAGCAGTTCTTC.

V and J are TRBV7-3 and TRBJ2-1, with a weak D call TRBD2 (6 bases). The CDR3 has 15 residues. V lost 4 bases to trimming and J lost 7 bases, with 17 bases between them. In germline, CDR1 is SGHTA, CDR2 FQGTGA. The CDR3 DNA reads as TGTGCCAGCAGCTGGGGGGTTGTTGGGAGGAATGAGCAGTTCTTC. It yields the protein CASSWGVVGRNEQFF.

This chain links TRBV28 with TRBJ1-2, with 7 bases identical to TRBD1. The CDR3 has 12 residues. CDR1 MDHEN and CDR2 SYDVKM come from the germline V gene. V shed 10 bases, J shed 3 bases, and the junction held 5 bases outside the gene matches. This chain's CDR3 is CATQGGYYGYTF. CDR3 in DNA: TGTGCCACCCAGGGGGGTTACTATGGCTACACCTTC.